The 15 T cell receptor beta chains given below trace back to one sample, sequenced in a study of shared clonotypes between healthy human individuals. The naive CD8 subset, CD45RO-negative cells positively selected for CCR7, excluded terminally differentiated effector memory CD45RA+ cells. The protocol was immunoSEQ multiplex PCR, while the TCRdb copy is restricted to in-frame clones and leaves out a portion. The table includes about 2,100,000 clones, roughly 91% detected once. Sequencing was done on a sample of naive CD8+ T cells from PBMCs. These receptors came from a man between 18 and 35 years old in good health. Some clones in this sample may be carry-over from other donors' samples.

V is TRBV30 and J is TRBJ2-7, with 10 nucleotides matching TRBD2. This CDR3 has 14 residues. V lost 4 bases to trimming and J lost 7 bases; unmatched junction nucleotides: 10. CDR1 and CDR2 (germline): GTSNPN, SVGIG (reference sequence). CDR3: CAWTGVAGGGEQYF. CDR3 in DNA: TGTGCCTGGACCGGAGTAGCGGGAGGAGGGGAGCAGTACTTC.

This clone was recorded only once. The chain uses TRBV7-9 and TRBJ2-7, with D uncertain. This CDR3 spans 14 amino acids. The V end lost 1 base, the J end lost 2 bases, and 9 bases lay between the germline ends. The germline CDR1 and CDR2 sequences are SEHNR and FQNEAQ (reference sequence). The CDR3 DNA follows: TGTGCCAGCAGCTTAGTACTAAGTCCCTACGAGCAGTACTTC. It specifies CASSLVLSPYEQYF. The whole variable domain, remainder taken from reference TRBV7-9 and TRBJ2-7, is DTGVSQNPRHKITKRGQNVTFRCDPISEHNRLYWYRQTLGQGPEFLTYFQNEAQLEKSRLLSDRFSAERPKGSFSTLEIQRTEQGDSAMYLCASSLVLSPYEQYFGPGTRLTVT.

Regarding this clone: Other DNA variants within this sample encode the same CDR3. The chain couples TRBV27 to TRBJ2-7, with TRBD2 as a possible D gene (5 bases). Trimming cost V 8 bases and J 4 bases, with 9 bases left between them. Per the germline V gene, CDR1 is MNHEY and CDR2 is SMNVEV (reference sequence). The CDR3 consists of 11 residues. CDR3 sequence: CASGSRYEQYF. The CDR3 bases are TGTGCCAGCGGGAGTCGGTACGAGCAGTACTTC.

V is TRBV4-3 and J is TRBJ2-3; D is perhaps TRBD1 (6 bases). V was clipped by 4 bases and J by 8 bases, with 16 bases between them. CDR1 and CDR2 from the germline V gene are LGHNA and YSLEER. The CDR3 contains 14 residues. The CDR3 here is CASSLTFQQGTQYF. The DNA for the CDR3 is TGCGCCAGCAGCCTCACCTTCCAACAGGGTACGCAGTATTTT.

The chain links TRBV30 to TRBJ2-3; a weak D match, TRBD1 (6 bases). Germline loops: CDR1 GTSNPN, CDR2 SVGIG (reference sequence). This CDR3 is built from 17 residues. The V end lost 3 bases, the J end lost 2 bases, and 21 bases lay between the germline ends. The CDR3 DNA sequence: TGTGCCTGGAGCGATACCGGGACATGGATGATCACAGATACGCAGTATTTT. It encodes CAWSDTGTWMITDTQYF.

This sequence joins TRBV4-1 and TRBJ2-1; D is unclear. The CDR3 is 17 residues long. V was trimmed by 4 bases and J by 0 bases, leaving 16 bases between them. Germline CDR1 MGHRA, CDR2 YSYEKL. CDR3 loop: CASSPAGGASSYNEQFF. The CDR3 nucleotides read TGCGCCAGCAGCCCAGCAGGCGGCGCGAGCTCCTACAATGAGCAGTTCTTC.

The chain combines TRBV7-9 with TRBJ1-4, with D perhaps TRBD1 (5 bases). Germline CDR1 and CDR2: SEHNR and FQNEAQ (reference sequence). This CDR3 has 14 residues. V was cut by 5 bases and J by 4 bases, with 11 bases left in between. CDR3: CASSPGARNEKLFF. CDR3 in DNA: TGTGCCAGCAGCCCCGGGGCCCGTAATGAAAAACTGTTTTTT.

The gene calls are TRBV27 and TRBJ1-4; TRBD1 matches 7 bases. The germline V gene has CDR1 MNHEY and CDR2 SMNVEV (reference sequence). The CDR3 contains 14 residues. With 6 bases clipped from V and 3 bases from J, the junction kept 4 bases outside the gene matches. As DNA, the CDR3 is TGTGCCAGCAGCCCACAGGGGTCTAATGAAAAACTGTTTTTT. It is translated as CASSPQGSNEKLFF.

The CDR3, as DNA: TGTGCCAGCAGGCCCGGACACCCCTCGAACACTGAAGCTTTCTTT. It specifies CASRPGHPSNTEAFF. The gene calls are TRBV6-1 and TRBJ1-1; the D gene is possibly TRBD1 (5 bases). V lost 6 bases and J 1 base, leaving 15 bases between the germline ends. The CDR3 runs to 15 residues. Germline V gene lookup returns CDR1 MNHNS and CDR2 SASEGT.

In its sample, this clone was seen a few times. This chain connects TRBV19 to TRBJ2-1; 10 nucleotides agree with TRBD2. Unmatched junction bases numbered 4, after V lost 1 base and J lost 7 bases. Germline CDR1 is LNHDA and CDR2 is SQIVND (reference sequence). There are 15 residues in the CDR3. In DNA, the CDR3 is TGTGCCAGTAGTATAGTAAGCGGGAGGGGTAATGAGCAGTTCTTC. It translates to CASSIVSGRGNEQFF.

DNA for the CDR3: TGTGCCAGTAGACATAACACTGAAGCTTTCTTT. This gives the protein CASRHNTEAFF. This chain links TRBV28 with TRBJ1-1; unclear D gene. Germline V lookup: CDR1 MDHEN, CDR2 SYDVKM. CDR3 length equals 11 residues. V lost 9 bases and J lost 2, with 7 bases in between.

This clone was detected ten times or more. The chain carries TRBV6-5 and TRBJ2-5; weak D call: TRBD2 (6 bases). CDR3 length: 13 amino acids. The germline CDR1 and CDR2 sequences are MNHEY and SVGAGI. Trimming took off 8 bases at V and 5 bases at J, with 15 bases between the two ends. In DNA form, the CDR3 reads TGTGCCAGCGGACGGGGGTTGAGGGAGACCCAGTACTTC. Its translation: CASGRGLRETQYF.

The chain is built from TRBV29-1 and TRBJ2-7; D is possibly TRBD2 (5 bases). The CDR3 has 12 amino acids. Trimming removed 3 bases from V and 2 bases from J, with 8 bases in between. CDR1 is SQVTM and CDR2 is ANQGSEA in the germline V gene. The CDR3 loop is CSVEDWAYEQYF. CDR3 sequence (DNA): TGCAGCGTTGAGGACTGGGCCTACGAGCAGTACTTC.

This clone was found once. This same CDR3 is encoded by further DNA sequences in the sample. This chain links TRBV7-9 with TRBJ2-5; a possible D gene is TRBD1 (6 bases). Deletions cut 3 bases from V and 3 bases from J, with 8 bases between. The CDR3 loop spans 13 amino acids. CDR1 and CDR2 (germline): SEHNR, FQNEAQ (reference sequence). Here the CDR3 DNA reads TGTGCCAGCAGCTTGTCAGGGGAAGAGACCCAGTACTTC. It yields the protein CASSLSGEETQYF.

This clone was detected a few times. The chain employs TRBV27 and TRBJ1-2, with 8 bases fitting TRBD1. The J segment lost 7 bases and the V segment lost 10 bases, leaving 14 bases of the junction unmatched. CDR1 and CDR2 (germline): MNHEY, SMNVEV (reference sequence). This CDR3 comprises 14 residues. Here the CDR3 reads CATKTGGASGGYTF. Written as DNA, the CDR3 is TGTGCCACCAAAACAGGGGGAGCTTCCGGTGGCTACACCTTC.